This T cell receptor (beta chain) was retrieved from a study of blood T cell repertoires in COVID-19. Enrollment of patients from Seattle took place during active infection, with longitudinal follow-up. Concerning this clone itself: Other DNA sequences within the sample encode an identical CDR3.

Using immunoSEQ multiplex PCR, the repertoire was profiled, and TCRdb retains in-frame clones only, with some absent. This table has hundreds of thousands of clones, 83% appearing once. Trimming took off 4 bases at V and 1 base at J, with 7 bases between the two ends. This CDR3 contains 13 residues. CDR1 LGHDT and CDR2 YNNKEL come from the germline V gene (reference sequence). The chain uses TRBV3-1 (or the pseudogene TRBV3-2) and TRBJ1-1, with D perhaps TRBD1 (5 bases). The specimen sequenced was peripheral blood. The source is a woman aged 25-40 years with COVID-19, enrolled during active disease. This CDR3 reads CASSLRENTEAFF. The CDR3 DNA is TGTGCCAGCAGCCTCAGGGAGAACACTGAAGCTTTCTTT.